This T cell receptor beta chain derives from a study of blood T cell repertoires in COVID-19. Study context: The cDNA or gDNA used as material had been derived from T cells, B-cell-depleted T cells, or PBMCs.

Under the authors' procedure: The assay estimated nucleated cells by amplifying reference gene primers. Using immunoSEQ multiplex PCR, the repertoire was profiled, and TCRdb retains in-frame clones only, with some absent. Clone size and the V and J calls come from that table; the DNA yielded D and trimming. Here the sample spans some 280,000 clones, about nine tenths being singletons. V lost 5 bases, J lost 5 bases, and 22 bases lay in between. Germline V gene sequence: CDR1 SGHAT, CDR2 FQNNGV. The CDR3 sequence is 17 residues long. The rearrangement uses TRBV11-2 and TRBJ2-1; D is unclear. Specimen: peripheral blood. This TCR came from a woman under 40 with active or convalescent COVID-19. The CDR3 here is CASSPPGETDENNEQFF. The CDR3 DNA is TGTGCCAGCAGCCCCCCAGGCGAGACCGACGAAAACAATGAGCAGTTCTTC. The whole variable domain, remainder taken from reference TRBV11-2 and TRBJ2-1, is EAGVAQSPRYKIIEKRQSVAFWCNPISGHATLYWYQQILGQGPKLLIQFQNNGVVDDSQLPKDRFSAERLKGVDSTLKIQPAKLEDSAVYLCASSPPGETDENNEQFFGPGTRLTVL.